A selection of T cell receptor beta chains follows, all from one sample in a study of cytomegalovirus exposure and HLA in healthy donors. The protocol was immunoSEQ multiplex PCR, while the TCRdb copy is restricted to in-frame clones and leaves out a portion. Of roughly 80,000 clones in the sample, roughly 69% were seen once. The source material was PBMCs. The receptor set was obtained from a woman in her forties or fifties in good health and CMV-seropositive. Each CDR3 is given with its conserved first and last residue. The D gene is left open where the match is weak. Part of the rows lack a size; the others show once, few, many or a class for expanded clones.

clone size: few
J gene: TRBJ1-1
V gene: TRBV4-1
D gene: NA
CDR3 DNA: TGCGCCAGCAGCCAAGCGACGGGGATCAACACTGAAGCTTTCTTT
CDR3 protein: CASSQATGINTEAFF

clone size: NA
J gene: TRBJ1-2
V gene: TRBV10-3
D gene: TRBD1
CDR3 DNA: TGTGCCATCAGGACGGACAGGGGTAATGGCTACACCTTC
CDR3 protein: CAIRTDRGNGYTF

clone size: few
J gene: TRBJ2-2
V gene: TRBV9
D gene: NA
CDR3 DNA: TGTGCCAGCAGCCCCTACTTGGTGGGGGCCGGGGGGGAGCTGTTTTTT
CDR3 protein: CASSPYLVGAGGELFF

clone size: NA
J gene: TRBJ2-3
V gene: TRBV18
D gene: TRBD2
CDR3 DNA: TGTGCCAGCTCACCCCGGACTACCGGGAGGGGAGATACGCAGTATTTT
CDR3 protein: CASSPRTTGRGDTQYF

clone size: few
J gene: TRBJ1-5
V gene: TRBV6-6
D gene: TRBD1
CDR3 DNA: TGTGCCAGCAGTTACAAATGGCAGGGGGTTCACCAGCCCCAGCATTTT
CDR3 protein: CASSYKWQGVHQPQHF

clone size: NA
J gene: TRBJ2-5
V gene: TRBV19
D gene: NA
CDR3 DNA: TGTGCCAGTAGTATGGGTTGGGGGGATAGCCAAGAGACCCAGTACTTC
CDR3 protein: CASSMGWGDSQETQYF

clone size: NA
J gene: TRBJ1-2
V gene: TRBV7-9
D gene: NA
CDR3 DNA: TGTGCCAGCAGCTCCCTACCCCAGACAGCTAACTATGGCTACACCTTC
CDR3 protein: CASSSLPQTANYGYTF

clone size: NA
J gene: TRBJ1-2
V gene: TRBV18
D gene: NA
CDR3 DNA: TGTGCCAGTACCACAGGGTCGGACTATGGCTACACCTTC
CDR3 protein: CASTTGSDYGYTF

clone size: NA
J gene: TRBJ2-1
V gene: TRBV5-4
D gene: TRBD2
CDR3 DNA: TGTGCCAGCAGCCTGGGACTAGCGGGGGGTGGTTATGAGCAGTTCTTC
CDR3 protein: CASSLGLAGGGYEQFF

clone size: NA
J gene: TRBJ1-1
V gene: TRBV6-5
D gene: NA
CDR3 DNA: TGTGCCAGCATACTGGGGAGGACAAAGAACACTGAAGCTTTCTTT
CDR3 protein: CASILGRTKNTEAFF

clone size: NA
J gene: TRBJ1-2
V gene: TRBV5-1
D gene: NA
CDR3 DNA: TGCGCCAGCAGCACCCAAACAGGGAACTACTATGGCTACACCTTC
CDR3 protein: CASSTQTGNYYGYTF

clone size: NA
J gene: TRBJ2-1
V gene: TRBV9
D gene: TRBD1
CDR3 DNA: TGTGCCAGCAGCCTGGGGGACAGGGGTACCCATGAGCAGTTCTTC
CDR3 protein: CASSLGDRGTHEQFF

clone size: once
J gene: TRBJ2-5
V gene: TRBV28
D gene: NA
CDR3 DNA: TGTGCCAGCAGTTTTGCCCGGAGGCCCGAGACCCAGTACTTC
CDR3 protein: CASSFARRPETQYF

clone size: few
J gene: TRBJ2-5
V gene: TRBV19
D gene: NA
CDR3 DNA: TGTGCCAGTAGTTCCCGGGACATCGAAGAGACCCAGTACTTC
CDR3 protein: CASSSRDIEETQYF

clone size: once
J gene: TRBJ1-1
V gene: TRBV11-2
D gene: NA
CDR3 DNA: TGTGCCAGCAGCATAGCCAGGGGCACTGAAGCTTTCTTT
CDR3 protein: CASSIARGTEAFF

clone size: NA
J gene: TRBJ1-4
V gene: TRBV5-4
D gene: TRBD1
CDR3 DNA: TGTGCCAGCAGCGCCACCGGGACAGGAGTCGCTTCACTGTTTTTT
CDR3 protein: CASSATGTGVASLFF

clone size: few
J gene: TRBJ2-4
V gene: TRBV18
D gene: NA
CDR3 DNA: TGTGCCAGCTCACCACCGAGGCCCCAGAGCAAAAACATTCAGTACTTC
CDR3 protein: CASSPPRPQSKNIQYF

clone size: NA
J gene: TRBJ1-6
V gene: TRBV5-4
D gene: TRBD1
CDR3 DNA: TGTGCCAGCAGCTTGAGAGGGGGCAATAATTCACCCCTCCACTTT
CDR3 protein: CASSLRGGNNSPLHF

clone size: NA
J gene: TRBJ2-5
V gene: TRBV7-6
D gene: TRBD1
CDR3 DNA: TGTGCCAGCAGCATGGGACAGGGGCAAGAGACCCAGTACTTC
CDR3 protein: CASSMGQGQETQYF

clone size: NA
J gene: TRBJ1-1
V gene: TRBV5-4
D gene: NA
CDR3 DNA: TGTGCCAGCAGCCTGAATATACAGGGCACTGAAGCTTTCTTT
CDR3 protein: CASSLNIQGTEAFF

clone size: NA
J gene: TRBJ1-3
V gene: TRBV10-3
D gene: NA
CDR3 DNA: TGTGCCATCAGTGAGACACTCGAAGGACAGCCGTCTGGAAACACCATATATTTT
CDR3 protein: CAISETLEGQPSGNTIYF

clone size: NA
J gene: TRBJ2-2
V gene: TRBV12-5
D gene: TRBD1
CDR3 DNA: TGTGCTAGTCGACAGGGTTTAAACACCGGGGAGCTGTTTTTT
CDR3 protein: CASRQGLNTGELFF

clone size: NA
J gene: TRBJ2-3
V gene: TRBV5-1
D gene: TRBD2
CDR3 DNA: TGCGCCAGCAGCTTGGTAGCGGGGGGGGCCGGCACAGATACGCAGTATTTT
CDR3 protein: CASSLVAGGAGTDTQYF

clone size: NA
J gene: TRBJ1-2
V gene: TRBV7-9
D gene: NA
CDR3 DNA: TGTTCCAGCAGCTTAGTAGGGGGTAATACCGGCTACACCTTC
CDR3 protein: CSSSLVGGNTGYTF

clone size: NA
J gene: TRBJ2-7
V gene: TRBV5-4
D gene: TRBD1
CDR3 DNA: TGTGCCAGCAGGTCCGGGACAGGAGACTCCGAGCAGTACTTC
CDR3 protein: CASRSGTGDSEQYF

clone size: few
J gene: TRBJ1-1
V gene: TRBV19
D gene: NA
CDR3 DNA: TGTGCCAGTAGTTCAGGGAACACTGAAGCTTTCTTT
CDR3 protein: CASSSGNTEAFF

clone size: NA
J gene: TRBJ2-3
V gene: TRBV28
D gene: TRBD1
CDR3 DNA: TGTGCCAGCAGGCAAGGGGGCCCAGATACGCAGTATTTT
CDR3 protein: CASRQGGPDTQYF

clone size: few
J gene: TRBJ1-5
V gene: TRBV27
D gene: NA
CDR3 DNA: TGTGCCAGCAGTTTCGGAGGGAATCAGCCCCAGCATTTT
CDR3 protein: CASSFGGNQPQHF

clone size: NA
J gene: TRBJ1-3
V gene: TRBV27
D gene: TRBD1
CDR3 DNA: TGTGCCAGCAGTTTATTACCGGGACAGGGAGGAAACACCATATATTTT
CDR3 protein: CASSLLPGQGGNTIYF

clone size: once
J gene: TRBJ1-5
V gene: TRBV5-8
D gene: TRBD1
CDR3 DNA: TGTGCCAGCAGCTTGGTGACAGGGACAGATAGCAATCAGCCCCAGCATTTT
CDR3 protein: CASSLVTGTDSNQPQHF

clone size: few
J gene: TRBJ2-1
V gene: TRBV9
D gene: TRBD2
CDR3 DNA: TGTGCCAGCAGCGTAGGGCCCGGACTAGCGGGGGGTTTCAATGAGCAGTTCTTC
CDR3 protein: CASSVGPGLAGGFNEQFF

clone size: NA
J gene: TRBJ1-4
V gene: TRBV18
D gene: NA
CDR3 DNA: TGTGCCAGCTCACCACCGGTTCCAGGGCGAAAACTGTTTTTT
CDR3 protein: CASSPPVPGRKLFF

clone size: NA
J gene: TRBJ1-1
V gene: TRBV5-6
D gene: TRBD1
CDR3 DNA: TGTGCCAGCAGCACCCCGGGACAGGGGGAAAACACTGAAGCTTTCTTT
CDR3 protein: CASSTPGQGENTEAFF

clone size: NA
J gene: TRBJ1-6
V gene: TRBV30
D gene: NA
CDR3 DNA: TGTGCCTTGACTTTGAGCTCCTATAATTCACCCCTCCACTTT
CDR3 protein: CALTLSSYNSPLHF

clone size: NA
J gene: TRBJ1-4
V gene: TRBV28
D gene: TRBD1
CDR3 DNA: TGTGCCAGCAGCCCCAGGGGGCTCGATGAAAAACTGTTTTTT
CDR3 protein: CASSPRGLDEKLFF

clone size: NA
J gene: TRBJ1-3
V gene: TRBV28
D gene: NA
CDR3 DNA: TGTGCCAGCAGCCCAGGCGCTCCTGGAAACACCATATATTTT
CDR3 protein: CASSPGAPGNTIYF

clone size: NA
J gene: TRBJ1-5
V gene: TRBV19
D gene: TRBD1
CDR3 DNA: TGTGCCAGTAGTGTGGACAGGGGGCCCTCAGTCCAGCATTTT
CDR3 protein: CASSVDRGPSVQHF

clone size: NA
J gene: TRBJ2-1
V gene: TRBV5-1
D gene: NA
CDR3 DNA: TGCGCCAGTACCGGTCACAATGAGCAGTTCTTC
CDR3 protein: CASTGHNEQFF

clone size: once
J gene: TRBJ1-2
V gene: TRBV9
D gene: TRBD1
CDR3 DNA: TGTGCCAGCGGCACCCTCCTGGGGGACAGTAACTATGGCTACACCTTC
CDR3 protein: CASGTLLGDSNYGYTF

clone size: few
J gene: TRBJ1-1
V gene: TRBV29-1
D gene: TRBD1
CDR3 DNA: TGCAGCTTCCGGACAGGCCCTGAAGCTTTCTTT
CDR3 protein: CSFRTGPEAFF

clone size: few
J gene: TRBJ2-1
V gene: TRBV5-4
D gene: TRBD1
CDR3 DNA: TGTGCCAGCAGCTTGGGGGGCGACAGGGGGCGCGAGCAGTTCTTC
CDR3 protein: CASSLGGDRGREQFF

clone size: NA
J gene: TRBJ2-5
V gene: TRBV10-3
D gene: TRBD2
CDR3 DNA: TGTGCCATCAGTGAGCTAGCGGGGGGAGAGACCCAGTACTTC
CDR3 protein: CAISELAGGETQYF

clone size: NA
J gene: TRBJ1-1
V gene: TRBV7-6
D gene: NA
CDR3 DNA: TGTGCCAGCTCCCAGGGTATTGAAGCTTTCTTT
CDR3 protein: CASSQGIEAFF

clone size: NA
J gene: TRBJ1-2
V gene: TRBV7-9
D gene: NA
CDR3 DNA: TGTTCCAGCAGCTCCCTACCCCAGACAGCTAACTATGGCTACACCTTC
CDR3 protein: CSSSSLPQTANYGYTF

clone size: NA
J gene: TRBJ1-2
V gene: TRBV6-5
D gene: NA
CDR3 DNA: TGTGCCAGCAGTTCCCAAACAGGGTCCTATGGCTACACCTTC
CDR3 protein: CASSSQTGSYGYTF

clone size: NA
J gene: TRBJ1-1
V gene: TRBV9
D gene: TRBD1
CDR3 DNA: TGTGCCAGCAGCGTAGGGGGGCGACAGGGACACACTGAAGCTTTCTTT
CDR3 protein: CASSVGGRQGHTEAFF

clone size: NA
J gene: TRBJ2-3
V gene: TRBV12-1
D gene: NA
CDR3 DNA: TGTGCCAGCAGCTTTTTTGACGAGCGGAAATTT
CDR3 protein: CASSFFDERKF

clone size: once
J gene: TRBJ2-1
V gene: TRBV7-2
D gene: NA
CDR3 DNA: TGTGCCAGCAGCTTAGGACAGGAATACAATGAGCAGTTCTTC
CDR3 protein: CASSLGQEYNEQFF